The present T cell receptor beta chain was sequenced within a study of T cells in Graves' hyperthyroidism and ophthalmopathy. Diagnostic decisions used clinical symptoms, serum thyroxine and TRAb, thyroid ultrasound and orbital computed tomography. In regard to this clonotype: The target antigen is unknown.

Whole-study results and caveats: Ophthalmopathy cases were set apart from stable hyperthyroidism by a 13 V-J model. Most thyroid clonotypes that were expanded above 0.001 also turned up in blood.

Template material for amplifying TCR beta CDR3 regions consisted of RNA transcripts. The HTBI primer set served for first-round RT-PCR of the TCR CDR3. TCRdb called the multiplex PCR reads again in MiXCR, with one record for every CDR3 protein. Counted here are 500,000 to 750,000 distinct CDR3 sequences, roughly 46% occurring once; the ten biggest clones make up around 8%. This CDR3 has 14 amino acids. Germline V lookup: CDR1 MNHEY, CDR2 SMNVEV (reference sequence). Trimming cost V 3 bases and J 1 base, with 10 bases left between them. The receptor's source is a woman aged 18-35 years with Graves' hyperthyroidism. The sequencing sample was made of peripheral blood or thyroid tissue (not recorded which). The rearrangement links TRBV27 to TRBJ2-7, with no clear D. DNA for the CDR3: TGTGCCAGCAGTTTCGCGGCCGATTCCTACGAGCAGTACTTC. This translates into CASSFAADSYEQYF.